This passage covers 9 T cell receptor beta chains from one sample sequenced in a study of OX40 agonist ivuxolimab in advanced cancers. Clones were read by immunoSEQ multiplex PCR, and TCRdb kept only the in-frame ones, dropping some. The data contain over 55,000 clones, 75% to 85% of them singletons. Here the sequenced sample was CD4+ or CD8+ T cells sorted from blood, taken in a trial of the OX40 agonist ivuxolimab. The receptor source for this set is an adult with an advanced solid tumor such as melanoma, head and neck, liver or kidney cancer.

The CDR3 region is CAISPGGGGPQANTQYF. The CDR3 region has the DNA TGTGCCATCAGCCCGGGGGGCGGGGGACCACAGGCGAATACGCAGTATTTT. V and J are TRBV10-3 and TRBJ2-3; tentative D call: TRBD2 (7 bases). Germline V CDR1 and CDR2: ENHRY, SYGVKD. Deletions cut 6 bases from V and 7 bases from J, with 26 bases between. The CDR3 sequence is 17 residues long.

This clone was seen only a few times. The rearrangement joins TRBV6-1 to TRBJ2-1, with D perhaps TRBD1 (6 bases). This CDR3 is 14 amino acids long. Trimming left V 7 bases short and J 10 bases short, with 20 bases between. CDR1 is MNHNS, CDR2 SASEGT, per germline. The CDR3 here is CASTSGTTSLEQFF. In nucleotides, the CDR3 is TGTGCCAGCACTTCGGGGACAACCTCTCTCGAGCAGTTCTTC.

The V gene is TRBV5-1, the J gene TRBJ2-2, with 8 bases fitting TRBD1. This CDR3 is 19 amino acids long. V was clipped by 0 bases and J by 6 bases; unmatched bases: 16. Germline V CDR1 and CDR2: SGHRS, YFSETQ. The CDR3 region is CASSLAGGSRTGKAGELFF. The CDR3 region has the DNA TGCGCCAGCAGCTTGGCCGGAGGGTCCCGGACAGGGAAGGCCGGGGAGCTGTTTTTT.

The chain carries TRBV2 and TRBJ2-3; TRBD1 agrees at 7 bases. The CDR3 totals 17 residues. In germline, CDR1 is SNHLY, CDR2 FYNNEI. Trimming at V came to 7 bases and at J to 0 bases, leaving 13 bases not matched to a gene. CDR3 protein: CASNYAETGPSTDTQYF. CDR3 DNA sequence: TGTGCCAGCAATTACGCCGAGACAGGGCCTAGCACAGATACGCAGTATTTT. The variable domain in full, with the rest retrieved from reference TRBV2 and TRBJ2-3, is EPEVTQTPSHQVTQMGQEVILRCVPISNHLYFYWYRQILGQKVEFLVSFYNNEISEKSEIFDDQFSVERPDGSNFTLKIRSTKLEDSAMYFCASNYAETGPSTDTQYFGPGTRLTVL.

This clone was seen a few times. The rearrangement links TRBV2 to TRBJ2-2, with no clear D. CDR1 and CDR2 from the germline V gene are SNHLY and FYNNEI. The CDR3 loop spans 15 amino acids. V was clipped by 2 bases and J by 4 bases, with 11 bases between them. The CDR3 loop is CASSETRLPTGELFF. CDR3 DNA: TGTGCCAGCAGTGAAACCCGATTACCCACCGGGGAGCTGTTTTTT.

The chain employs TRBV19 and TRBJ2-2, with TRBD2 matching 11 bases. J was trimmed by 0 bases and V by 3 bases; bases with no gene match: 6. Germline assignment: CDR1 LNHDA and CDR2 SQIVND (reference sequence). The CDR3 totals 18 residues. DNA of the CDR3: TGTGCCAGTAGTATCCTAGCGGGGGGTACAACGAACACCGGGGAGCTGTTTTTT. Protein product: CASSILAGGTTNTGELFF.

V is TRBV7-9 and J is TRBJ2-2; either TRBD1 or TRBD2 may supply D (5 bases each). The germline CDR1 and CDR2 sequences are SEHNR and FQNEAQ (reference sequence). The V end was cut by 2 bases, the J end by 3 bases, with 10 bases between. The length of the CDR3 is 15 residues. The CDR3 nucleotides are TGTGCCAGCAGCTTAAGGAGAGGGGACACCGGGGAGCTGTTTTTT. It is translated as CASSLRRGDTGELFF.

The CDR3 DNA is TGCGCCAGCATTACTAGCGGTCGGTTCTTC. Its protein product is CASITSGRFF. This chain links TRBV23-1 with TRBJ2-1; 8 bases align to TRBD2. TRBV23-1 is annotated as an ORF whose role is uncertain. V gave up 7 bases and J gave up 15 bases; unmatched junction bases: 5. The CDR3 length is 10 residues.

This chain connects TRBV5-1 to TRBJ1-6, with 7 bases aligning to TRBD1. The trim removed 4 bases at V and 3 bases at J, leaving 4 bases unmatched. CDR3 size: 15 residues. Looked up from germline, CDR1 is SGHRS and CDR2 is YFSETQ. The CDR3 protein is CASSRDRDYNSPLHF. The CDR3 DNA is TGCGCCAGCAGCCGCGACAGGGACTATAATTCACCCCTCCACTTT. Combining the CDR3 with reference TRBV5-1 and TRBJ1-6 gives the whole variable domain KAGVTQTPRYLIKTRGQQVTLSCSPISGHRSVSWYQQTPGQGLQFLFEYFSETQRNKGNFPGRFSGRQFSNSRSEMNVSTLELGDSALYLCASSRDRDYNSPLHFGNGTRLTVT.